Following are 27 T cell receptor beta chains from one sample sequenced in a study of CD8 T cells in Susac syndrome. Random hexamers primed reverse transcription of about 0.45 to 1 ug RNA. A single record per CDR3 protein comes from TCRdb applying MiXCR to the immunoSEQ multiplex PCR reads. The sample holds some 110,000 distinct CDR3 sequences, approximately 93% seen once. Sequencing input: CD8+ T cells from PBMCs. These receptors came from a human donor with multiple sclerosis.

The chain employs TRBV24-1 and TRBJ2-5; D possibly corresponds to TRBD1 (6 bases). The germline V gene has CDR1 KGHDR and CDR2 SFDVKD. Trimming stripped 4 bases from V and 5 bases from J, with 13 bases between. This CDR3 has 14 residues. For the CDR3, the DNA is TGTGCCACCAGTGACCACGGACAGTGGGAGACCCAGTACTTC. Amino acid sequence: CATSDHGQWETQYF.

The gene calls are TRBV27 and TRBJ1-6, with 8 bases lining up with TRBD1. The CDR3 loop spans 16 amino acids. V lost 7 bases, J lost 3 bases, and 8 bases stayed unmatched. Per germline, CDR1 MNHEY and CDR2 SMNVEV (reference sequence). The CDR3 here is CASKDRQGIYNSPLHF. CDR3 sequence (DNA): TGTGCCAGCAAGGACCGACAGGGGATCTATAATTCACCCCTCCACTTT.

This chain connects TRBV3-1 to TRBJ2-7, with TRBD2 matching 8 bases. From germline, CDR1 is LGHDT and CDR2 YNNKEL (reference sequence). With 0 bases clipped from V and 3 bases from J, the junction kept 1 base outside the gene matches. The length of the CDR3 is 14 residues. The CDR3 DNA follows: TGTGCCAGCAGCCAAGATACTAGCGGCTACGAGCAGTACTTC. Translating gives CASSQDTSGYEQYF.

In DNA form, the CDR3 reads TGCAGTGCTAGAGATTACGTGGGAGGTTATGGTGATACGCAGTATTTT. It codes for CSARDYVGGYGDTQYF. V usage is TRBV20-1 and J usage is TRBJ2-3, with a tentative D call TRBD2 (6 bases). The germline V gene encodes CDR1 DFQATT and CDR2 SNEGSKA (reference sequence). Trimming cost V 0 bases and J 6 bases, with 19 bases left between them. CDR3 length: 16 residues.

This clonotype came up once. The rearrangement links TRBV18 to TRBJ2-6; 7 bases are a match to TRBD1. V lost 6 bases, J lost 0 bases, and 8 bases stayed unmatched. The CDR3 has 17 residues. CDR1 and CDR2 (germline): KGHSH, LQKENI. Here the CDR3 DNA reads TGTGCCAGCTCCGACAGGGATTTCGGCTCTGGGGCCAACGTCCTGACTTTC. Encoded protein: CASSDRDFGSGANVLTF.

J is TRBJ2-5 and V is TRBV9; 12 nucleotides match TRBD2. This CDR3 region has 14 residues. The ends lost 6 bases at V and 5 bases at J; junction bases unmatched: 5. CDR1 is SGDLS, CDR2 YYNGEE, per germline. The CDR3 nucleotides read TGTGCCAGCACTAGCGGGAGGGTGGGGGAGACCCAGTACTTC. Translated: CASTSGRVGETQYF. Full variable domain (missing parts from reference TRBV9 and TRBJ2-5): DSGVTQTPKHLITATGQRVTLRCSPRSGDLSVYWYQQSLDQGLQFLIQYYNGEERAKGNILERFSAQQFPDLHSELNLSSLELGDSALYFCASTSGRVGETQYFGPGTRLLVL.

The chain carries TRBV7-9 and TRBJ2-1; D not certain. V dropped 5 bases and J dropped 5 bases, with 19 bases sitting between them. Germline V lookup: CDR1 SEHNR, CDR2 FQNEAQ (reference sequence). The CDR3 extends over 16 amino acids. In DNA, the CDR3 is TGTGCCAGCAGCAACCCGACGGAGCACCTTCACAATGAGCAGTTCTTC. It codes for CASSNPTEHLHNEQFF.

The chain joins TRBV5-6 to TRBJ2-7; tentative D call: TRBD1 (6 bases). Trimming removed 2 bases from V and 8 bases from J, with 11 bases in between. The CDR3 sequence is 12 residues long. The germline CDR1 and CDR2 sequences are SGHDT and YYEEEE. CDR3 sequence: CASSFPQGQQYV. Here the CDR3 DNA reads TGTGCCAGCAGCTTCCCGCAGGGGCAGCAGTACGTC.

The chain joins TRBV5-1 to TRBJ1-2, with D unclear. Germline values: CDR1 SGHRS, CDR2 YFSETQ. This CDR3 has 14 residues. V shed 0 bases and J shed 1 base, with 7 bases lying between them. The chain's CDR3 is CASSLGGDNYGYTF. The CDR3 bases are TGCGCCAGCAGCTTGGGCGGAGATAACTATGGCTACACCTTC.

J is TRBJ2-7 and V is TRBV5-1, with 7 bases that match TRBD1. The CDR3 is 15 amino acids. The junction had 9 bases not matched to a gene; V was cut back by 2 bases and J by 4 bases. The germline V gene has CDR1 SGHRS and CDR2 YFSETQ. CDR3 loop: CASSFSTGNLYEQYF. In nucleotides, the CDR3 is TGCGCCAGCAGCTTTTCGACAGGGAATTTATACGAGCAGTACTTC.

The DNA of the CDR3 is TGTGCCAGCAGCTCGACCGCCCCCCACGAGCAGTACGTC. Its translation is CASSSTAPHEQYV. The J gene is TRBJ2-7, the V gene TRBV5-6; D uncertain. This CDR3 is 13 amino acids long. In germline, CDR1 is SGHDT, CDR2 YYEEEE. V was trimmed by 3 bases and J by 5 bases, leaving 12 bases between them.

The chain has TRBV5-1 and TRBJ2-1, with TRBD1 identical over 8 bases. Germline-derived CDR1 and CDR2 are SGHRS and YFSETQ. Trimming at V came to 4 bases and at J to 14 bases, leaving 5 bases not matched to a gene. This CDR3 has 11 residues. This CDR3 reads CASSPGQGEFF. CDR3 sequence (DNA): TGCGCCAGCAGCCCCGGACAGGGAGAGTTCTTC.

The V and J genes are TRBV5-1 and TRBJ2-3; 9 bases are a match to TRBD2. The CDR3 runs to 19 residues. Losses at the gene ends were 0 bases for V and 0 bases for J; bases not matched to a gene: 11. The germline V gene has CDR1 SGHRS and CDR2 YFSETQ. The CDR3 nucleotides read TGCGCCAGCAGCTTGGGACGCGGGGGGGCCGGTGGTAGCACAGATACGCAGTATTTT. It codes for CASSLGRGGAGGSTDTQYF. The variable domain in full, completed from reference TRBV5-1 and TRBJ2-3, reads KAGVTQTPRYLIKTRGQQVTLSCSPISGHRSVSWYQQTPGQGLQFLFEYFSETQRNKGNFPGRFSGRQFSNSRSEMNVSTLELGDSALYLCASSLGRGGAGGSTDTQYFGPGTRLTVL.

The CDR3 nucleotides read TGTGCCAGCAGTAAGACGACAGGGCCCGCCCAAGAGACCCAGTACTTC. It specifies CASSKTTGPAQETQYF. The chain links TRBV28 to TRBJ2-5; 7 positions agree with TRBD1. This CDR3 region has 16 residues. V shed 5 bases and J 1 base; nucleotides not matched to a gene: 10. Germline CDR1 MDHEN, CDR2 SYDVKM.

In its sample, this clonotype was seen a few times. This chain joins TRBV6-5 and TRBJ2-7; maybe TRBD1 (6 bases). V lost 2 bases and J lost 3, with 11 bases in between. This CDR3 spans 14 amino acids. CDR1 and CDR2 from the germline V gene are MNHEY and SVGAGI. CDR3 region: CASSYGGRGYEQYF. DNA of the CDR3: TGTGCCAGCAGTTACGGGGGCAGGGGCTACGAGCAGTACTTC.

The chain employs TRBV10-3 and TRBJ1-4, with D unresolved. Germline CDR1 ENHRY, CDR2 SYGVKD. V was clipped by 2 bases and J by 4 bases, with 5 bases between them. The CDR3 has 13 amino acids. CDR3 amino acids: CAISEDGNEKLFF. Here the CDR3 DNA reads TGTGCCATCAGTGAGGACGGTAATGAAAAACTGTTTTTT.

In its sample, this clonotype was seen a few times. Written as DNA, the CDR3 is TGTGCCAGCAGCTTAGGAACAGGGAGCGGCTACACCTTC. It translates to CASSLGTGSGYTF. The V gene is TRBV7-9, the J gene TRBJ1-2, with a possible D match to TRBD1 (6 bases). The CDR3 covers 13 residues. V was trimmed by 1 base and J by 8 bases, leaving 11 bases between them. Germline V gives CDR1 SEHNR, CDR2 FQNEAQ (reference sequence).

This chain links TRBV12-3 or TRBV12-4 with TRBJ1-5, with a tentative D call TRBD1 (6 bases). Trimming pared 6 bases from V and 5 bases from J, leaving 17 bases between. The CDR3 runs to 15 residues. The CDR3 DNA is TGTGCCAGCAGCCAAGAGGGGGGAGGGCATCAGCCCCAGCATTTT. Translation gives CASSQEGGGHQPQHF.

V is TRBV23-1 and J is TRBJ2-2, with D tentatively TRBD2 (6 bases). TRBV23-1 is marked as an open reading frame, function uncertain. This CDR3 contains 16 residues. The V gene lost 0 bases and the J gene lost 3 bases, with 11 bases spanning the gap. The DNA for the CDR3 is TGCGCCAGCAGTCAATCGGGGGGTGGTGACACCGGGGAGCTGTTTTTT. This sequence encodes CASSQSGGGDTGELFF.

The chain is built from TRBV4-2 and TRBJ1-2; a weak D match, TRBD1 (5 bases). V was trimmed by 0 bases and J by 8 bases, leaving 16 bases between them. The germline CDR1 and CDR2 sequences are LGHNA and YNFKEQ. CDR3 length equals 15 residues. The CDR3 nucleotides read TGTGCCAGCAGCCAAGAGGGGGGGGGTAGCGGCGGCTACACCTTC. It specifies CASSQEGGGSGGYTF.

The chain joins TRBV4-1 to TRBJ1-4, with a possible D match to TRBD1 (6 bases). Germline loops: CDR1 MGHRA, CDR2 YSYEKL. V was clipped by 3 bases and J by 4 bases, with 15 bases between them. CDR3 length: 16 residues. The CDR3, as DNA: TGCGCCAGCAGCCAGTATGCTGGACAGTATAATGAAAAACTGTTTTTT. This gives the protein CASSQYAGQYNEKLFF.

V usage is TRBV28 and J usage is TRBJ1-6; D perhaps matches TRBD1 (5 bases). The CDR3 runs 15 residues. Deletions cut 10 bases from V and 4 bases from J, with 17 bases between. The germline CDR1 and CDR2 sequences are MDHEN and SYDVKM. The CDR3 bases are TGTGCCATCCGGGGGGAAGGGAGTTATAATTCACCCCTCCACTTT. The encoded protein is CAIRGEGSYNSPLHF. The full variable domain, rest sourced from reference TRBV28 and TRBJ1-6, is DVKVTQSSRYLVKRTGEKVFLECVQDMDHENMFWYRQDPGLGLRLIYFSYDVKMKEKGDIPEGYSVSREKKERFSLILESASTNQTSMYLCAIRGEGSYNSPLHFGNGTRLTVT.

In this sample, this clonotype turned up once. The rearrangement joins TRBV7-2 to TRBJ2-7, with 9 bases matching TRBD1. Trimming took 5 bases from V and 5 from J; bases not matched to a gene: 10. This CDR3 has 15 amino acids. Germline V gene data show CDR1 as SGHTA and CDR2 as FQGNSA. For the CDR3, the DNA is TGTGCCAGCAGCGGACGGGACAGGGAGGCCCACGAGCAGTACTTC. This codes for CASSGRDREAHEQYF.

The chain is built from TRBV6-5 and TRBJ1-1; the match to TRBD1 covers 9 bases. From germline, CDR1 is MNHEY and CDR2 SVGAGI. After removal of 2 bases from V and 5 bases from J, the junction contained 6 bases not matched to a gene. CDR3 size: 15 residues. For the CDR3, the DNA is TGTGCCAGCAGTTACGGGACAGGGTCGGAGACTGAAGCTTTCTTT. Its translation is CASSYGTGSETEAFF.

This chain uses TRBV9 with TRBJ1-1; the match to TRBD1 covers 9 bases. Trimming took 4 bases from V and 1 from J; bases not matched to a gene: 5. The CDR3 has 15 amino acids. Germline V gene sequence: CDR1 SGDLS, CDR2 YYNGEE. In nucleotides, the CDR3 is TGTGCCAGCAGCCGCCGGACAGGGGAGAACACTGAAGCTTTCTTT. Its translation is CASSRRTGENTEAFF.

The rearrangement joins TRBV7-9 to TRBJ2-1; D is ambiguous. Per the germline V gene, CDR1 is SEHNR and CDR2 is FQNEAQ (reference sequence). This CDR3 is built from 14 residues. Trimming cost V 1 base and J 8 bases, with 12 bases left between them. The CDR3 DNA sequence: TGTGCCAGCAGCTTAGAGTTTTTTCGCGATGAGCAGTTCTTC. Its protein is CASSLEFFRDEQFF. The whole variable domain, filled in from reference TRBV7-9 and TRBJ2-1, reads DTGVSQNPRHKITKRGQNVTFRCDPISEHNRLYWYRQTLGQGPEFLTYFQNEAQLEKSRLLSDRFSAERPKGSFSTLEIQRTEQGDSAMYLCASSLEFFRDEQFFGPGTRLTVL.

The V gene is TRBV28, the J gene TRBJ1-5, with TRBD1 as a possible D gene (5 bases). V was pared by 4 bases and J by 0 bases, with 13 bases between. The CDR3 length is 16 residues. Germline CDR1 and CDR2: MDHEN and SYDVKM. CDR3 in amino acids: CASSSQDSFSNQPQHF. The CDR3 nucleotides read TGTGCCAGCAGTTCCCAAGACAGCTTTAGCAATCAGCCCCAGCATTTT.